Following are 10 T cell receptor beta chains from one sample sequenced in a study of shared clonotypes between healthy human individuals. Generated by immunoSEQ multiplex PCR, the TCRdb table keeps only in-frame clones and is missing some. This table holds fewer than 150,000 clones, around 73% found once. Sequenced input: memory CD8+ T cells sorted from blood. Subset reported: CD45RO+ cells pooled with CCR7-negative TemRA cells. These receptors were collected from a woman between 25 and 40 years old in good health.

The chain couples TRBV4-1 to TRBJ2-3, with a tentative D call TRBD2 (6 bases). Trimming left V 0 bases short and J 6 bases short, with 19 bases between. The CDR3 consists of 17 residues. Germline V gene lookup returns CDR1 MGHRA and CDR2 YSYEKL. The CDR3 region is CASSQELRAGWGDTQYF. CDR3 nucleotide sequence: TGCGCCAGCAGCCAAGAGTTGAGGGCGGGATGGGGCGATACGCAGTATTTT.

CDR3 DNA sequence: TGTGCCTGGGTTAGGACGGTGAACACTGAAGCTTTCTTT. Amino acid sequence: CAWVRTVNTEAFF. This chain joins TRBV30 and TRBJ1-1; no clear D. This CDR3 has 13 amino acids. V lost 5 bases, J lost 0 bases, and 10 bases lay in between. CDR1 GTSNPN and CDR2 SVGIG come from the germline V gene (reference sequence). The variable domain in full, with the rest retrieved from reference TRBV30 and TRBJ1-1, is SQTIHQWPATLVQPVGSPLSLECTVEGTSNPNLYWYRQAAGRGLQLLFYSVGIGQISSEVPQNLSASRPQDRQFILSSKKLLLSDSGFYLCAWVRTVNTEAFFGQGTRLTVV.

This clone was found once. This chain joins TRBV28 and TRBJ1-1, with TRBD1 as a possible D gene (5 bases). V shed 1 base and J shed 1 base, with 7 bases lying between them. There are 14 residues in the CDR3. Germline V gene sequence: CDR1 MDHEN, CDR2 SYDVKM. The CDR3 loop is CASSLLGPNTEAFF. For the CDR3, the DNA is TGTGCCAGCAGTTTATTGGGGCCGAACACTGAAGCTTTCTTT. The complete variable domain, with remaining parts taken from reference TRBV28 and TRBJ1-1, reads DVKVTQSSRYLVKRTGEKVFLECVQDMDHENMFWYRQDPGLGLRLIYFSYDVKMKEKGDIPEGYSVSREKKERFSLILESASTNQTSMYLCASSLLGPNTEAFFGQGTRLTVV.

Of note for this clone: Other nucleotide sequences from this sample produce the same CDR3. The chain recombines TRBV5-4 with TRBJ1-4; weak D call: TRBD1 (5 bases). Germline assignment: CDR1 SGHNT and CDR2 YYREEE (reference sequence). The V and J ends lost 0 bases and 6 bases respectively, with 6 bases between them. The CDR3 extends over 13 amino acids. The CDR3 protein is CASSLETDEKLFF. Written as DNA, the CDR3 is TGTGCCAGCAGCTTGGAGACAGATGAAAAACTGTTTTTT.

V is TRBV7-2 and J is TRBJ1-2, with 7 bases fitting TRBD1. CDR1 SGHTA and CDR2 FQGNSA come from the germline V gene. This CDR3 contains 13 residues. Trimming cost V 5 bases and J 1 base; bases outside gene matches: 1. CDR3 residues: CASSRDSNYGYTF. CDR3 DNA: TGTGCCAGCAGCCGGGACAGTAACTATGGCTACACCTTC.

V is TRBV27 and J is TRBJ2-1; D perhaps matches TRBD2 (6 bases). The CDR3 contains 15 residues. V shed 6 bases and J shed 3 bases, with 15 bases lying between them. Germline loops: CDR1 MNHEY, CDR2 SMNVEV (reference sequence). CDR3 protein: CASSPGLSGYNEQFF. CDR3 bases: TGTGCCAGCAGCCCGGGACTTTCCGGCTACAATGAGCAGTTCTTC.

The V gene is TRBV2, the J gene TRBJ2-1; D unresolved. Looked up from germline, CDR1 is SNHLY and CDR2 is FYNNEI. The ends were cut back, 4 bases at V and 10 bases at J, with 17 bases in the middle. The CDR3 length is 14 residues. In nucleotides, the CDR3 is TGTGCCAGCAGTGTTAGTTGGTGGATTGGCGAGCAGTTCTTC. It yields the protein CASSVSWWIGEQFF.

The chain links TRBV19 to TRBJ1-1; 7 nucleotides agree with TRBD1. The CDR3 loop spans 14 amino acids. Germline-derived CDR1 and CDR2 are LNHDA and SQIVND (reference sequence). The ends lost 1 base at V and 5 bases at J; junction bases unmatched: 4. The CDR3 coding sequence is TGTGCCAGTAGTATAGTACCAGGGGGGACTGAAGCTTTCTTT. Encoded protein: CASSIVPGGTEAFF.

V and J are TRBV2 and TRBJ2-7, with D perhaps being TRBD1 or TRBD2 (5 bases each). Germline CDR1 reads SNHLY; CDR2 reads FYNNEI. The CDR3 loop spans 13 amino acids. Trimming removed 8 bases at V and 6 bases at J, with 17 bases between. CDR3 residues: CASARIGAGEQYF. The CDR3 nucleotides are TGTGCCAGCGCACGGATAGGGGCGGGCGAGCAGTACTTC.

About this clone: The likely explanation is a read error, given a far larger clone one base away. Other DNA sequences in this specimen translate into the identical CDR3. The V gene is TRBV10-3, the J gene TRBJ2-7; a possible D gene is TRBD1 (6 bases). In germline, CDR1 is ENHRY, CDR2 SYGVKD. V lost 8 bases and J 2 bases, leaving 13 bases between the germline ends. The CDR3 length is 13 residues. CDR3 DNA sequence: TGTGCCATCCTAGGCGAGGGGGCCTACGAGCAGTACTTC. This codes for CAILGEGAYEQYF.